In its sample, the clone carrying this T cell receptor beta chain was seen many times. The data belong to a study of cytomegalovirus exposure and HLA in healthy donors. Study summary: The approximately 700 first-cohort repertoires shared a platform with the approximately 130 validation repertoires, as reported in a later analysis.

Some clones are missing from TCRdb's copy, which holds only in-frame ones; the method was immunoSEQ multiplex PCR. The sample contains fewer than 250,000 clones, over 65% of which appear only once. This receptor was obtained from a woman in her late teens or twenties in good health and CMV-seronegative. The sample comprised PBMCs.

This chain's CDR3 is CASSDSGDTDTQYF. The CDR3, as DNA: TGTGCCAGCAGTGACTCGGGGGACACAGATACGCAGTATTTT. This sequence joins TRBV6-4 and TRBJ2-3; D tentatively fits TRBD1 or TRBD2 (5 bases each). Trimming removed 0 bases at V and 2 bases at J, with 6 bases between. This CDR3 has 14 residues. Germline CDR1 and CDR2: MRHNA and SNTAGT.